This passage covers 21 T cell receptor beta chains from one sample sequenced in a study of spatial heterogeneity in lung cancer. TCRdb independently ran MiXCR on the 5' RACE reads; one entry per CDR3 protein. Among roughly 18,000 distinct CDR3 sequences listed, around a fifth were seen once. The time point here: sample taken at primary tumor resection. Unsorted tumor, nontumor lung tissue or cryopreserved PBMC supplied the whole RNA. The material sequenced was PBMCs, taken at surgery. The receptors derive from a male donor with early-stage non-small cell lung cancer.

This clonotype appeared many times. This rearrangement joins TRBV11-3 to TRBJ2-1; D unresolved. In germline, CDR1 is SGHNT, CDR2 YENEEA. V lost 5 bases, J lost 9 bases, and 14 bases lay in between. The length of the CDR3 is 13 residues. The CDR3 nucleotides are TGTGCCAGCAGCCAACGGTACATCGGTGAGCAGTTCTTC. Its protein product is CASSQRYIGEQFF.

By share of the sample, this clonotype is medium-sized. The chain couples TRBV10-1 to TRBJ1-4; D perhaps matches TRBD1 (6 bases). V lost 3 bases and J 0 bases, leaving 14 bases between the germline ends. Germline V CDR1 and CDR2: WNHNN, SYGVQD (reference sequence). The CDR3 consists of 17 residues. The CDR3 loop is CASSEGKDSATNEKLFF. CDR3 DNA sequence: TGCGCCAGCAGTGAAGGGAAGGACAGCGCAACTAATGAAAAACTGTTTTTT.

The table lists this clonotype with many counts. The chain couples TRBV20-1 to TRBJ2-1; perhaps TRBD2 as D (6 bases). V was shortened by 4 bases and J by 4 bases, with 17 bases between the two germline ends. The germline CDR1 and CDR2 sequences are DFQATT and SNEGSKA (reference sequence). The CDR3 totals 15 residues. CDR3 residues: CSAKRGLRGYNEQFF. In DNA, the CDR3 is TGCAGTGCTAAACGCGGCTTGCGGGGATACAATGAGCAGTTCTTC.

The table lists this clonotype with many counts. V is TRBV5-6 and J is TRBJ2-7; D may be TRBD1 (6 bases). The CDR3 is made up of 14 amino acids. Trimming took 4 bases from V and 3 from J, leaving 14 bases between them. Germline CDR1 and CDR2: SGHDT and YYEEEE. In nucleotides, the CDR3 is TGTGCCAGCAGCCCGGGGACACCACTCTACGAGCAGTACTTC. Protein product: CASSPGTPLYEQYF.

Many counts were recorded for this clonotype. The chain employs TRBV25-1 and TRBJ2-2; the match to TRBD2 covers 7 bases. The CDR3 totals 12 residues. Germline-derived CDR1 and CDR2 are MGHDK and SYGVNS. This CDR3 is CTAAGVDGELFF. The DNA of the CDR3 is TGTACGGCGGCGGGGGTCGACGGGGAGCTGTTTTTT.

This clonotype was observed at least ten times. This CDR3 is CASSGQGTGELFF. For the CDR3, the DNA is TGTGCCAGCAGTGGACAGGGCACCGGGGAGCTGTTTTTT. This chain joins TRBV12-3 or TRBV12-4 and TRBJ2-2; 8 bases align to TRBD1. J was trimmed by 4 bases and V by 5 bases; bases with no gene match: 0. The CDR3 loop spans 13 amino acids.

This clonotype was detected ten times or more. The chain combines TRBV19 with TRBJ2-5; 8 positions match TRBD2. This CDR3 spans 13 amino acids. Germline V gives CDR1 LNHDA, CDR2 SQIVND (reference sequence). V shed 6 bases, J shed 1 base, and the junction held 1 base outside the gene matches. This CDR3 reads CASRRGAQETQYF. The CDR3, as DNA: TGTGCCAGTAGGCGGGGGGCCCAAGAGACCCAGTACTTC.

The chain combines TRBV13 with TRBJ2-1, with 9 bases identical to TRBD1. This CDR3 comprises 14 residues. In germline, CDR1 is PRHDT, CDR2 FYEKMQ (reference sequence). Trimming cost V 4 bases and J 4 bases; bases outside gene matches: 2. CDR3 nucleotides: TGTGCCAGCAGCTCCGGACAGGGGTACAATGAGCAGTTCTTC. Amino acid sequence: CASSSGQGYNEQFF.

Concerning this clonotype: The junction departs from the called germline gene at one end, perhaps through a read error. V usage is TRBV6-4 and J usage is TRBJ1-5, with D tentatively TRBD1 (5 bases). This CDR3 contains 15 residues. CDR1 and CDR2 (germline): MRHNA, SNTAGT. The CDR3 protein is CARLTREISTQPQHF. The CDR3 nucleotides are TGTGCCAGGCTGACCAGGGAAATCAGCACTCAGCCCCAGCATTTT.

The CDR3 nucleotides read TGTGCCGGTATAACAGCAATGAACACTGAAGCTTTCTTT. Encoded protein: CAGITAMNTEAFF. V and J are TRBV19 and TRBJ1-1; D is uncertain. Trimming took 11 bases from V and 0 from J, leaving 13 bases between them. This CDR3 region has 13 residues. The germline V gene has CDR1 LNHDA and CDR2 SQIVND (reference sequence).

This clonotype was picked up many times. The CDR3 DNA reads TGTGCCACCAGTGATTCGACCGCCGGGACAGGCGGGACCGGGGAGCTGTTTTTT. It encodes CATSDSTAGTGGTGELFF. The genes are TRBV24-1 and TRBJ2-2; 8 bases match TRBD1. The CDR3 runs to 18 residues. J gave up 5 bases and V 2 bases, and 12 bases lay outside the gene matches. Germline lookup yields CDR1 KGHDR and CDR2 SFDVKD.

The chain carries TRBV3-1 and TRBJ1-1, with 10 bases identical to TRBD1. The CDR3 is 15 amino acids. Germline-derived CDR1 and CDR2 are LGHDT and YNNKEL (reference sequence). V trimming: 5 bases; J trimming: 3 bases; junction bases outside the gene matches: 6. Here the CDR3 reads CASSTATGGYTEAFF. The CDR3 DNA reads TGTGCCAGCAGCACCGCGACAGGGGGCTACACTGAAGCTTTCTTT.

This chain connects TRBV6-5 to TRBJ1-3; TRBD1 matches 8 bases. CDR1 MNHEY and CDR2 SVGAGI come from the germline V gene. With V trimmed by 0 bases and J by 0 bases, 7 bases remained unmatched. The CDR3 extends over 18 amino acids. The CDR3 coding sequence is TGTGCCAGCAGTTACTCCCGGGACAGGAGCCACTCTGGAAACACCATATATTTT. This translates into CASSYSRDRSHSGNTIYF.

This chain links TRBV11-2 with TRBJ2-1, with 10 bases lining up with TRBD2. V shed 5 bases, J shed 0 bases, and the junction held 7 bases outside the gene matches. CDR1 and CDR2 from the germline V gene are SGHAT and FQNNGV. The CDR3 is 17 amino acids. The CDR3 sequence: CASSPRTSGTSYNEQFF. CDR3 coding DNA: TGTGCCAGCAGCCCTCGGACTAGCGGCACCTCCTACAATGAGCAGTTCTTC. Supplemented by reference TRBV11-2 and TRBJ2-1, the full variable domain reads EAGVAQSPRYKIIEKRQSVAFWCNPISGHATLYWYQQILGQGPKLLIQFQNNGVVDDSQLPKDRFSAERLKGVDSTLKIQPAKLEDSAVYLCASSPRTSGTSYNEQFFGPGTRLTVL.

In its sample, this clonotype was seen many times. The gene calls are TRBV6-5 and TRBJ2-1, with D possibly being TRBD1 or TRBD2 (5 bases each). The CDR3 sequence is 14 residues long. CDR1 is MNHEY and CDR2 is SVGAGI in the germline V gene. Trimming removed 7 bases at V and 1 base at J, with 11 bases between. Here the CDR3 reads CASKLDSSYNEQFF. Written as DNA, the CDR3 is TGTGCCAGCAAACTAGACAGTTCCTACAATGAGCAGTTCTTC.

This clonotype was counted many times. The V and J genes are TRBV3-1 and TRBJ2-2, with unresolved D. Trimming removed 3 bases at V and 0 bases at J, with 8 bases between. The CDR3 has 15 amino acids. Germline V lookup: CDR1 LGHDT, CDR2 YNNKEL (reference sequence). CDR3 DNA: TGTGCCAGCAGCCAGTACTACCCGAACACCGGGGAGCTGTTTTTT. This encodes CASSQYYPNTGELFF.

This chain connects TRBV7-6 to TRBJ1-6; D is ambiguous. The CDR3 has 13 amino acids. V was cut by 4 bases and J by 8 bases, with 9 bases left in between. Germline assignment: CDR1 SGHVS and CDR2 FNYEAQ. The CDR3, as DNA: TGTGCCAGCAGCTCATCGGTGTATTCACCCCTCCACTTT. Amino acid sequence: CASSSSVYSPLHF.

V and J are TRBV20-1 and TRBJ2-1; no reliable D call. The CDR3 has 14 residues. The germline gives CDR1 DFQATT, CDR2 SNEGSKA (reference sequence). V lost 5 bases and J 0 bases, leaving 11 bases between the germline ends. The CDR3 bases are TGCAGTGCTCCCCAATCCAGCTCCTACAATGAGCAGTTCTTC. This sequence encodes CSAPQSSSYNEQFF.

Many counts were recorded for this clonotype. Here the CDR3 DNA reads TGTGCCAGCAGCGTAGAACTAGCGAGCACAGATACGCAGTATTTT. Encoded protein: CASSVELASTDTQYF. This chain connects TRBV9 to TRBJ2-3; 7 nucleotides align to TRBD2. CDR1 SGDLS and CDR2 YYNGEE come from the germline V gene. With 0 bases clipped from V and 0 bases from J, the junction kept 1 base outside the gene matches. This CDR3 spans 15 amino acids.

This chain connects TRBV19 to TRBJ2-3, with 10 nucleotides matching TRBD1. Trimming cost V 6 bases and J 1 base; bases outside gene matches: 10. CDR1 is LNHDA and CDR2 is SQIVND in the germline V gene (reference sequence). The length of the CDR3 is 17 residues. CDR3 amino acids: CASRPTGGVMGTDTQYF. The CDR3 bases are TGTGCCAGTAGGCCGACAGGGGGCGTGATGGGCACAGATACGCAGTATTTT.

The rearrangement uses TRBV6-1 and TRBJ1-2; D might be TRBD1 (5 bases). Germline-derived CDR1 and CDR2 are MNHNS and SASEGT. V gave up 7 bases and J gave up 2 bases, with 11 bases separating them. There are 13 residues in the CDR3. CDR3: CASKPGMNYGYTF. CDR3 nucleotide sequence: TGTGCCAGCAAGCCAGGGATGAACTATGGCTACACCTTC.